What follows are 27 T cell receptor beta chains derived from one specimen sequenced in a study of T cell responses to AZD1222 COVID-19 vaccine (dated by TCRdb to the early 2020s). The library came from the immunoSEQ multiplex PCR assay. In TCRdb, the immuneACCESS table is reduced to in-frame sequences with V and J assigned. These tables do not hold every clone; where another copy was compared, an unresolved V gene accounts for under half, and the others remain unexplained. This sample gives fewer than 120,000 clones in total; roughly 89% of them show up just once. The ten largest account for around 15% of the sample. What this sample's time point label stands for: about 28 days (+/-7) after the second vaccine dose. This material consisted of peripheral blood, taken 28 days after the second AZD1222 dose. The receptors were sampled from an adult who received the AZD1222 COVID-19 vaccine.

V gene TRBV3-1 (or the pseudogene TRBV3-2) combines with J gene TRBJ2-5; 13 bases are a match to TRBD2. This CDR3 contains 16 residues. Germline values: CDR1 LGHDT, CDR2 YNNKEL (reference sequence). Unmatched junction bases numbered 4, after V lost 5 bases and J lost 1 base. The CDR3 here is CASSWRLAGGQETQYF. The DNA of the CDR3 is TGTGCCAGCAGCTGGCGACTAGCGGGAGGCCAAGAGACCCAGTACTTC.

A few counts support this clone. The V call is TRBV3-1 (or the pseudogene TRBV3-2), the J call TRBJ2-1, with D unresolved. Germline values: CDR1 LGHDT, CDR2 YNNKEL (reference sequence). The V and J ends lost 4 bases and 10 bases respectively, with 11 bases between them. This CDR3 has 12 residues. In DNA form, the CDR3 reads TGTGCCAGCAGCCGTTCTCAATTAGAGCAGTTCTTC. Translation gives CASSRSQLEQFF.

The chain uses TRBV4-2 and TRBJ2-1; 7 bases are a match to TRBD2. This CDR3 comprises 15 residues. J lost 0 bases, V lost 4 bases, and 3 bases had no gene match. The germline V gene encodes CDR1 LGHNA and CDR2 YNFKEQ. CDR3 sequence reads: CASSLGGSSYNEQFF. The CDR3 DNA follows: TGTGCCAGCAGCCTCGGGGGGAGCTCCTACAATGAGCAGTTCTTC.

The chain joins TRBV5-1 to TRBJ1-6, with unresolved D. The V end was cut by 3 bases, the J end by 7 bases, with 17 bases between. There are 16 residues in the CDR3. Germline V gene sequence: CDR1 SGHRS, CDR2 YFSETQ. The chain's CDR3 is CASSSNLRSYNSPLHF. In nucleotides, the CDR3 is TGCGCCAGCAGCTCCAACCTTAGGAGCTACAATTCACCCCTCCACTTT.

This chain's CDR3 is CASSELGRLHNEQFF. In DNA form, the CDR3 reads TGTGCCAGCAGTGAACTGGGCCGACTGCACAATGAGCAGTTCTTC. The chain joins TRBV6-1 to TRBJ2-1; D is undetermined. V shed 2 bases and J shed 5 bases, with 13 bases lying between them. The CDR3 contains 15 residues. CDR1 MNHNS and CDR2 SASEGT come from the germline V gene.

DNA of the CDR3: TGTGCCAGCTCACCCTATGACCAGTACAATGAGCAGTTCTTC. Protein: CASSPYDQYNEQFF. The rearrangement links TRBV18 to TRBJ2-1; D remains ambiguous. The CDR3 has 14 amino acids. Trimming took 3 bases from V and 4 from J, leaving 10 bases between them. Germline V gene data show CDR1 as KGHSH and CDR2 as LQKENI.

The chain carries TRBV12-3 or TRBV12-4 and TRBJ2-1; a weak D match, TRBD2 (5 bases). CDR3 length: 12 amino acids. V was trimmed by 3 bases and J by 7 bases, leaving 7 bases between them. The CDR3 sequence is CASSFRENEQFF. CDR3 DNA sequence: TGTGCCAGCAGTTTTAGGGAGAATGAGCAGTTCTTC.

This chain connects TRBV7-3 to TRBJ2-1; TRBD2 is a possible D gene (5 bases). The CDR3 consists of 16 residues. Germline CDR1 reads SGHTA; CDR2 reads FQGTGA. The V gene lost 2 bases and the J gene lost 4 bases, with 15 bases spanning the gap. The CDR3 sequence is CASSLVSGEKYNEQFF. The CDR3 DNA reads as TGTGCCAGCAGCTTAGTGTCCGGGGAGAAGTACAATGAGCAGTTCTTC.

This chain uses TRBV5-8 with TRBJ2-7; D gene ambiguous. This CDR3 has 16 residues. With 0 bases removed from V and 4 bases from J, the gap between germline ends came to 17 bases. Germline CDR1 SGHTS, CDR2 YDEGEE. Written as DNA, the CDR3 is TGTGCCAGCAGCTTGGGAGACACGGCAAATCAATACGAGCAGTACTTC. Translated: CASSLGDTANQYEQYF.

This clone was found many times. The chain recombines TRBV28 with TRBJ1-5, with 7 nucleotides matching TRBD1. Germline trimming cut 6 bases from V and 8 bases from J; bases unmatched to any gene: 10. The germline CDR1 and CDR2 sequences are MDHEN and SYDVKM. The length of the CDR3 is 14 residues. CDR3 region: CASSLQTGNKPQHF. For the CDR3, the DNA is TGTGCCAGCAGCCTACAGACAGGGAATAAGCCCCAGCATTTT. Filled out from reference TRBV28 and TRBJ1-5, the complete variable domain reads DVKVTQSSRYLVKRTGEKVFLECVQDMDHENMFWYRQDPGLGLRLIYFSYDVKMKEKGDIPEGYSVSREKKERFSLILESASTNQTSMYLCASSLQTGNKPQHFGDGTRLSIL.

The chain combines TRBV2 with TRBJ1-5, with D tentatively TRBD1 (6 bases). The CDR3 runs 13 residues. CDR1 SNHLY and CDR2 FYNNEI come from the germline V gene. V shed 9 bases and J shed 1 base, with 10 bases lying between them. This CDR3 is CASHRESNQPQHF. Written as DNA, the CDR3 is TGTGCCAGTCACAGGGAAAGCAATCAGCCCCAGCATTTT.

V and J are TRBV5-1 and TRBJ1-4; D is undetermined. The germline V and J ends were trimmed by 0 bases and 7 bases, with 13 bases remaining between them. The CDR3 runs to 15 residues. Per the germline V gene, CDR1 is SGHRS and CDR2 is YFSETQ. CDR3 nucleotides: TGCGCCAGCAGCTTGGCCGGAGGTTACGGTGAAAAACTGTTTTTT. Encoded protein: CASSLAGGYGEKLFF.

The chain joins TRBV5-1 to TRBJ1-4, with 9 bases that match TRBD1. Per the germline V gene, CDR1 is SGHRS and CDR2 is YFSETQ. There are 16 residues in the CDR3. Trimming at V came to 2 bases and at J to 4 bases, leaving 6 bases not matched to a gene. Here the CDR3 DNA reads TGCGCCAGCAGCTTAGGGACAGGGCCAGTTAATGAAAAACTGTTTTTT. Residues: CASSLGTGPVNEKLFF.

This rearrangement joins TRBV7-3 to TRBJ2-7; 8 nucleotides align to TRBD2. The CDR3 has 14 residues. V lost 6 bases and J lost 1; bases outside the gene matches: 5. Looked up from germline, CDR1 is SGHTA and CDR2 is FQGTGA. The CDR3 is CASRYSGNSYEQYF. CDR3 in DNA: TGTGCCAGCAGGTATAGCGGGAATTCCTACGAGCAGTACTTC.

This clone occurred once. V is TRBV2 and J is TRBJ1-3; D is uncertain. Germline V CDR1 and CDR2: SNHLY, FYNNEI. This CDR3 has 13 amino acids. The germline V and J ends were trimmed by 3 bases and 0 bases, with 3 bases remaining between them. The CDR3 spells CASSEASGNTIYF. The CDR3, as DNA: TGTGCCAGCAGTGAGGCCTCTGGAAACACCATATATTTT.

This clone was seen only a few times. The rearrangement uses TRBV5-1 and TRBJ2-3, with D perhaps matching TRBD1 (6 bases). Germline CDR1 SGHRS, CDR2 YFSETQ. V shed 9 bases and J shed 0 bases, with 17 bases lying between them. The CDR3 has 15 residues. The CDR3 nucleotides read TGCGCCACTCAAGCCGGGACACATAGCACAGATACGCAGTATTTT. Amino acid sequence: CATQAGTHSTDTQYF.

The gene calls are TRBV4-1 and TRBJ1-6; D not certain. Trimming cost V 4 bases and J 7 bases, with 5 bases left between them. The CDR3 loop spans 12 amino acids. In germline, CDR1 is MGHRA, CDR2 YSYEKL. CDR3 loop: CASSLQNSPLHF. The CDR3 DNA follows: TGCGCCAGCAGCCTACAAAATTCACCCCTCCACTTT.

The chain employs TRBV2 and TRBJ2-7; 11 bases are a match to TRBD1. V lost 2 bases and J lost 3; bases outside the gene matches: 9. CDR1 is SNHLY, CDR2 FYNNEI, per germline. The CDR3 contains 17 residues. As DNA, the CDR3 is TGTGCCAGCAGTGAATGGCCAGGACAGGGGGCCGGCTACGAGCAGTACTTC. This gives the protein CASSEWPGQGAGYEQYF. The entire variable domain, with the rest obtained from reference TRBV2 and TRBJ2-7, is as follows: EPEVTQTPSHQVTQMGQEVILRCVPISNHLYFYWYRQILGQKVEFLVSFYNNEISEKSEIFDDQFSVERPDGSNFTLKIRSTKLEDSAMYFCASSEWPGQGAGYEQYFGPGTRLTVT.

This chain links TRBV7-9 with TRBJ1-1, with a tentative D call TRBD1 (5 bases). The V and J ends lost 2 bases and 2 bases respectively, with 12 bases between them. The CDR3 covers 15 residues. Germline V gives CDR1 SEHNR, CDR2 FQNEAQ (reference sequence). In DNA, the CDR3 is TGTGCCAGCAGCTTATTACAGGATGGAAACACTGAAGCTTTCTTT. Its protein is CASSLLQDGNTEAFF.

The chain employs TRBV18 and TRBJ1-5; D gene uncertain. The germline V gene has CDR1 KGHSH and CDR2 LQKENI. This CDR3 comprises 15 residues. V was shortened by 1 base and J by 1 base, with 8 bases between the two germline ends. The CDR3 spells CASSPQGPSNQPQHF. The CDR3 coding sequence is TGTGCCAGCTCACCACAGGGTCCCAGCAATCAGCCCCAGCATTTT. The variable domain in full, completed from reference TRBV18 and TRBJ1-5, reads NAGVMQNPRHLVRRRGQEARLRCSPMKGHSHVYWYRQLPEEGLKFMVYLQKENIIDESGMPKERFSAEFPKEGPSILRIQQVVRGDSAAYFCASSPQGPSNQPQHFGDGTRLSIL.

This chain connects TRBV7-2 to TRBJ2-7; D may match TRBD1 or TRBD2 (5 bases each). This CDR3 spans 14 amino acids. Per the germline V gene, CDR1 is SGHTA and CDR2 is FQGNSA. Deletions cut 1 base from V and 2 bases from J, with 9 bases between. The CDR3 region is CASSLGLGPYEQYF. CDR3 DNA: TGTGCCAGCAGCTTAGGACTGGGACCCTACGAGCAGTACTTC.

The count of this clone is one. The rearrangement links TRBV28 to TRBJ1-3; no reliable D call. The germline V gene has CDR1 MDHEN and CDR2 SYDVKM. The V and J ends lost 6 bases and 0 bases respectively, with 12 bases between them. This CDR3 has 15 amino acids. The CDR3 region is CASRVAGNSGNTIYF. CDR3 nucleotides: TGTGCCAGCAGAGTCGCTGGCAACTCTGGAAACACCATATATTTT.

This sequence joins TRBV7-9 and TRBJ2-1; TRBD2 might be the D (5 bases). Germline loops: CDR1 SEHNR, CDR2 FQNEAQ (reference sequence). The CDR3 is 12 residues long. Trimming pared 1 base from V and 8 bases from J, leaving 6 bases between. This chain's CDR3 is CASSLGRDEQFF. CDR3 bases: TGTGCCAGCAGCTTAGGGCGGGATGAGCAGTTCTTC.

Concerning this clone itself: A much larger clone lies a single base off, so this may be a read error. The rearrangement links TRBV11-2 to TRBJ1-1, with D possibly TRBD1 on 5 matching bases. CDR1 and CDR2 from the germline V gene are SGHAT and FQNNGV. Trimming took off 3 bases at V and 1 base at J, with 6 bases between the two ends. The CDR3 contains 13 residues. The CDR3 DNA reads TGTGCCAGCAGCTTGACAGAGAACACTGAAGCTTTCTTT. Amino acids: CASSLTENTEAFF.

The genes are TRBV19 and TRBJ1-3, with TRBD1 matching 8 bases. CDR3 length equals 13 residues. CDR1 LNHDA and CDR2 SQIVND come from the germline V gene (reference sequence). V was pared by 10 bases and J by 2 bases, with 4 bases of the junction left unmatched. The CDR3 DNA sequence: TGTGCCACGGGGGGACAGGCTGGAAACACCATATATTTT. It yields the protein CATGGQAGNTIYF.

In this sample, this clone turned up once. CDR3 in DNA: TGTGCCAGCAGCTTATCTGGAAACACCATATATTTT. Amino acid sequence: CASSLSGNTIYF. This chain links TRBV7-9 with TRBJ1-3; D not certain. Germline V gives CDR1 SEHNR, CDR2 FQNEAQ (reference sequence). This CDR3 has 12 amino acids. V was pared by 2 bases and J by 1 base, with 0 bases between.

The chain joins TRBV10-3 to TRBJ2-1; 12 bases line up with TRBD2. V lost 5 bases and J lost 8; bases outside the gene matches: 7. CDR1 and CDR2 from the germline V gene are ENHRY and SYGVKD. The CDR3 has 15 amino acids. The CDR3 is CAISTSASGRDEQFF. CDR3 bases: TGTGCCATCAGTACATCGGCTAGCGGGAGGGATGAGCAGTTCTTC.